The 4 T cell receptor beta chains given below trace back to one sample, sequenced in a study of response to subunit inactivated influenza vaccine. TCRdb independently ran MiXCR on the RT-PCR reads; one entry per CDR3 protein. The table lists over 400,000 distinct CDR3 sequences, around 9.9% of them singletons. The sequencing here drew on PBMCs from blood, taken roughly 46 days after vaccination. These receptors came from a man aged 50 to 60 who received an inactivated influenza vaccine.

This clonotype was seen more than once but under ten times. V is TRBV7-2 and J is TRBJ1-1, with no clear D. The V gene's germline CDR1 is SGHTA and CDR2 FQGNSA. The CDR3 length is 14 residues. Trimming took off 5 bases at V and 8 bases at J, with 18 bases between the two ends. CDR3 bases: TGTGCCAGCAGCCCACCAGGACGGAGCGAGGAAGCTTTCTTT. Its translation: CASSPPGRSEEAFF.

V is TRBV7-8 and J is TRBJ1-1; D perhaps matches TRBD1 (5 bases). Trimming removed 7 bases at V and 0 bases at J, with 15 bases between. This CDR3 has 15 residues. From germline, CDR1 is SGHVS and CDR2 FQNEAQ. The CDR3 sequence: CASTSPGRMNTEAFF. CDR3 nucleotide sequence: TGTGCCAGCACCTCCCCGGGACGGATGAACACTGAAGCTTTCTTT.

There are many counts of this clonotype. This CDR3 reads CSVVPGPGAATQYF. The CDR3 region has the DNA TGCAGCGTCGTACCGGGACCCGGGGCAGCGACCCAGTACTTC. V gene TRBV29-1 combines with J gene TRBJ2-5; D possibly matches TRBD1 or TRBD2 (5 bases each). V lost 6 bases to trimming and J lost 7 bases, with 21 bases between them. The CDR3 runs to 14 residues. Germline-derived CDR1 and CDR2 are SQVTM and ANQGSEA.

A few counts support this clonotype. The chain recombines TRBV12-3 or TRBV12-4 with TRBJ2-5, with TRBD1 matching 9 bases. This CDR3 comprises 17 residues. Losses at the gene ends were 2 bases for V and 5 bases for J; bases not matched to a gene: 12. The CDR3 spells CASSLKGGQGLGETQYF. The CDR3 nucleotides are TGTGCCAGCAGTTTAAAAGGGGGACAGGGCTTAGGGGAGACCCAGTACTTC.